Reported below is one T cell receptor beta chain. Its antigen remains undetermined. The read comes to an end 3 residues before the CDR3 does, leaving the germline J gene to fill in the end. The record originates from a study of T cells in women clearing cervical HPV infection (dated by TCRdb to between 2018 and 2020). For the study in its entirety: Cases were roughly 24 women with histologically confirmed HPV16-related CIN3 or worse, including a couple of invasive cancers. Controls were around 24 women whose single incident HPV16 infection cleared within 12 months without precancer or cancer developing. Blood from cases was collected at the visit at which the lesion was first identified, whereas blood from controls was collected once infection was no longer detected. Among cases, blood sampling occurred a median of roughly 150 days after lesion detection, with an interquartile range of about 85 to 200 days. Since HLA typing was available for only a few women, HLA type could not be ruled out as a confounder. This exploratory proof-of-principle case-control study, nested within the Guanacaste HPV Natural History Study in Costa Rica, compared TCR repertoires among women with different cervical HPV16 outcomes. Cases were matched to controls by age within five years and by the year the sample was collected. Cases had a median age of about 34 years and controls had a median age of around 40, with no significant differences in baseline characteristics. In the parent cohort, around 10,000 women aged 18 or older were enrolled in Guanacaste, Costa Rica, during about 1993 to 1994 and then followed for around seven years. As quality controls, five blinded duplicates were added to each group, bringing the total to approximately 60 samples made up of approximately 50 participants and 10 replicates.

Using the immunoSEQ assay, multiplex PCR amplified TCR beta CDR3 regions from an average of about 1.1 ug of genomic DNA per sample. To correct primer bias, the assay used a complete synthetic TCR repertoire to set an amplification baseline. Amplicons were sequenced on the Illumina platform. On the authors' methods: Sequence errors were corrected by clustering with frequency ratios and a modified nearest-neighbor algorithm, and the sequences were then analyzed in the immunoSEQ Analyzer using IMGT gene definitions. At each rarefaction depth, TCR richness and evenness were averaged over 20 rarefaction repeats, and samples with fewer sequences than the depth were excluded. Wilcoxon rank sum tests with FDR correction were used to compare V, D and J gene relative abundances between the groups. For the blinded duplicates, the intraclass correlation was nearly 96% for TCR richness and averaged 76.4% across about 67 gene segments. TCRdb took over this immuneACCESS table, retaining in-frame rearrangements with V and J assigned. Such tables are incomplete; in checked studies, under half of the missing clones stem from an unresolved V gene, and the remainder is unexplained. V and J calls and clone size are those listed in that table; D and trimming were worked out from the DNA. This sample's table contains around 38,000 clones. The biggest ten clones account for around 7.6% of the sample.

CDR1 LNHDA and CDR2 SQIVND were looked up in the germline V gene (reference sequence). Clipping removes 4 bases from V and 5 bases from J, with 4 as the unmatched junction base count. The CDR3 measures 14 amino acids from cysteine to phenylalanine. Part of the CDR3 DNA is given, 33 bases translated from base 1. Every participant had a single incident cervical HPV16 infection, and women with prevalent HPV16 infections were excluded. Cervical HPV DNA was detected with MY09/MY11 PCR, and genotyping was done with dot-blot hybridization. Roughly 15 mL of heparinized blood were centrifuged, and the buffy coat was split into aliquots, frozen at -30 degrees C, and then kept at -80 degrees C. QIAGEN kits were used to extract genomic DNA from buffy coat specimens. Overall study outcomes, separate from this receptor: Random forest classifiers combining richness and V gene abundances distinguished cases from controls with an estimated AUC of about 0.8. TCR repertoire richness was significantly higher in CIN3+ cases than in controls across sequencing depths, while evenness did not differ. TRBV6-7 relative abundance was lower in cases than in controls (roughly 0.11% versus 0.16%; Bonferroni P = 0.0008). The cross-sectional design could not show whether the associations came before the infection or were a result of it, and neither effector/memory subsets nor HPV-specific T cells were isolated. T-cell numbers per sample were unknown, so richness differences could reflect varying T-cell content rather than repertoire biology.

This chain is built from TRBV19 and TRBJ2-2, with 7 bases matching TRBD1. This receptor was taken from a woman aged 18-70 years with a cervical HPV16 infection that either progressed to CIN3+ or cleared (not recorded which). What was sequenced was blood buffy coat. The CDR3 here reads CASSSRQGTGELFF. Incomplete CDR3 DNA: TGTGCCAGTAGTAGCCGACAGGGTACCGGGGAG.